The 7 T cell receptor beta chains in this list originate from one sample, sequenced in a study of blood T cell repertoires in COVID-19. Sequencing was performed with immunoSEQ multiplex PCR; in TCRdb, only in-frame clones are kept and a portion is missing. The sample contains about 250,000 clones, about 91% of which appear only once. Sequencing was done on a sample of peripheral blood. The receptors originated from a man older than 75 with acute or convalescent COVID-19.

On this clone: Germline and junction disagree at one end, which may indicate a read error. The V gene is TRBV7-7, the J gene TRBJ2-7, with 10 bases lining up with TRBD2. CDR3 length: 15 amino acids. Per germline, CDR1 SSHAT and CDR2 FNYEAQ (reference sequence). CDR3 nucleotides: TGTGCTAGCAGCCCATTAGCGGGAGGTATCTACGAGCAGTACTTC. Its translation is CASSPLAGGIYEQYF.

The V gene is TRBV4-2, the J gene TRBJ2-1, with 9 positions matching TRBD1. This CDR3 region has 15 residues. Unmatched junction bases numbered 6, after V lost 1 base and J lost 8 bases. Germline lookup yields CDR1 LGHNA and CDR2 YNFKEQ. This chain's CDR3 is CASSQVGDRDDEQFF. As DNA, the CDR3 is TGTGCCAGCAGCCAAGTGGGGGACAGGGATGATGAGCAGTTCTTC.

The chain uses TRBV19 and TRBJ1-5; 11 nucleotides match TRBD1. This CDR3 spans 14 amino acids. The germline V gene encodes CDR1 LNHDA and CDR2 SQIVND (reference sequence). Trimming at V came to 5 bases and at J to 5 bases, leaving 2 bases not matched to a gene. The CDR3: CASSPGQGDQPQHF. CDR3 in DNA: TGTGCCAGTAGTCCGGGACAGGGGGATCAGCCCCAGCATTTT.

The chain joins TRBV28 to TRBJ1-5; 9 nucleotides match TRBD1. Trimming at V came to 6 bases and at J to 5 bases, leaving 8 bases not matched to a gene. Germline V gene data show CDR1 as MDHEN and CDR2 as SYDVKM. The CDR3 contains 15 residues. CDR3 in DNA: TGTGCCAGCAGCCCACCGGGACAGGGTTATCAGCCCCAGCATTTT. Encoded protein: CASSPPGQGYQPQHF.

This clone was detected once. V is TRBV19 and J is TRBJ2-3; 10 bases map to TRBD1. From germline, CDR1 is LNHDA and CDR2 SQIVND (reference sequence). This CDR3 has 13 amino acids. V lost 4 bases, J lost 5 bases, and 0 bases stayed unmatched. CDR3 sequence reads: CASSRDRGDTQYF. CDR3 DNA sequence: TGTGCCAGTAGTAGGGACAGGGGAGATACGCAGTATTTT.

The chain employs TRBV5-1 and TRBJ2-7, with D possibly being TRBD1 (6 bases). Germline CDR1 and CDR2: SGHRS and YFSETQ. V was trimmed by 5 bases and J by 7 bases, leaving 16 bases between them. The CDR3 runs 13 residues. The CDR3 protein is CASSATGVREQYF. The DNA for the CDR3 is TGCGCCAGCAGTGCGACAGGTGTGAGAGAGCAGTACTTC.

V usage is TRBV9 and J usage is TRBJ2-1; D perhaps matches TRBD2 (6 bases). CDR1 and CDR2 from the germline V gene are SGDLS and YYNGEE. CDR3 size: 15 residues. With 0 bases removed from V and 2 bases from J, the gap between germline ends came to 9 bases. CDR3 residues: CASSVEIAAYNEQFF. CDR3 bases: TGTGCCAGCAGCGTAGAAATAGCGGCCTACAATGAGCAGTTCTTC.